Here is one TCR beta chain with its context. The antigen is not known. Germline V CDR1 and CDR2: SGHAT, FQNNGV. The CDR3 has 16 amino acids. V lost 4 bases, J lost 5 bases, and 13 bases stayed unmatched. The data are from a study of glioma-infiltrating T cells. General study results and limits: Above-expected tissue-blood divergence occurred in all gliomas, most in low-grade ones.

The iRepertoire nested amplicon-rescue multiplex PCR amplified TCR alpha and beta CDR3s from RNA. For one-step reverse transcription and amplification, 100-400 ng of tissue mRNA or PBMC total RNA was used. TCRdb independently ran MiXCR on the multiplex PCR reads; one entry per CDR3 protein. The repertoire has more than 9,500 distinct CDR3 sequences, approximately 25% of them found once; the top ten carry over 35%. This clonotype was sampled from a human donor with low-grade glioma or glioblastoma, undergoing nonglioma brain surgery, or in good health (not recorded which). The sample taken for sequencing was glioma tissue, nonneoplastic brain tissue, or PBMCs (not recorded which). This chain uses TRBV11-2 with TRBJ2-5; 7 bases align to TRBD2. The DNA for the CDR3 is TGTGCCAGCAGCTCCGGGCGGGCTAGCGGAGGGGAGACCCAGTACTTC. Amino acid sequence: CASSSGRASGGETQYF.